These 29 T cell receptor beta chains were sequenced from one sample in a study of cytomegalovirus exposure and HLA in healthy donors (dated by TCRdb to 2016 to 2017). Preparation of the library involved the immunoSEQ multiplex PCR assay. For the multiplex PCR, a mixture combining 60 forward primers for TCR Vbeta segments and 13 reverse primers for TCR Jbeta segments was used. TCRdb re-hosts the immuneACCESS table, in-frame sequences only. Its copies lack some clones; in the studies checked, an unresolved V gene accounts for under half of them, and the cause for the rest is not known. In all, the sample holds around 140,000 clones, and more than 8% of those were seen once. Less than 2% of the sample is held by the ten biggest clonotypes. The sequenced sample consisted of PBMCs. These receptors all come from a man aged 50 to 59 in good health and CMV-seronegative.

As to this clone: A junction boundary mismatches the germline segment, possibly from a read error. The CDR3 spells CARSATGVFVAFF. The CDR3 DNA reads TGTGCCAGAAGTGCAACAGGGGTTTTCGTGGCTTTCTTT. The chain is built from TRBV6-1 and TRBJ1-1; TRBD1 aligns across 7 bases. This CDR3 is 13 amino acids long. Germline V gene data show CDR1 as MNHNS and CDR2 as SASEGT.

The sample holds a few counts of this clone. The chain is built from TRBV29-1 and TRBJ2-5, with 8 bases identical to TRBD2. J lost 5 bases, V lost 6 bases, and 8 bases had no gene match. This CDR3 spans 13 amino acids. Germline CDR1 is SQVTM and CDR2 is ANQGSEA. CDR3: CSVRLAGEETQYF. CDR3 in DNA: TGCAGCGTCCGGCTAGCGGGTGAGGAGACCCAGTACTTC.

The CDR3: CASSVPGTGGPLLTF. The CDR3 DNA sequence: TGTGCCAGCAGCGTCCCCGGGACAGGGGGCCCCCTCCTCACCTTC. V and J are TRBV9 and TRBJ1-2, with TRBD1 matching 12 bases. Germline V gene data show CDR1 as SGDLS and CDR2 as YYNGEE. Losses at the gene ends were 2 bases for V and 13 bases for J; bases not matched to a gene: 12. The CDR3 spans 15 residues.

The chain recombines TRBV6-6 with TRBJ2-3; maybe TRBD2 (5 bases). Looked up from germline, CDR1 is MNHNY and CDR2 is SVGAGI (reference sequence). V was cut by 5 bases and J by 2 bases, with 17 bases left in between. CDR3 length equals 16 residues. CDR3 in amino acids: CASSLRARLYTDTQYF. DNA for the CDR3: TGTGCCAGCAGTCTCCGGGCCCGACTATACACAGATACGCAGTATTTT.

V is TRBV28 and J is TRBJ1-1; D unclear. The CDR3 loop spans 11 amino acids. V was pared by 2 bases and J by 6 bases, with 4 bases between. Germline V CDR1 and CDR2: MDHEN, SYDVKM. The CDR3 DNA sequence: TGTGCCAGCAGTTTAGTCGCTGAAGCTTTCTTT. Its translation is CASSLVAEAFF.

The chain links TRBV5-6 to TRBJ1-5, with D hard to call. Looked up from germline, CDR1 is SGHDT and CDR2 is YYEEEE. This CDR3 is built from 12 residues. V lost 7 bases and J lost 6, with 11 bases in between. The CDR3 DNA sequence: TGTGCCAGCGTTGAAGGAGGTCAGCCCCAGCATTTT. Its protein product is CASVEGGQPQHF.

This clone appeared a few times. The chain links TRBV29-1 to TRBJ2-7, with 9 bases matching TRBD2. V shed 6 bases, J shed 2 bases, and the junction held 8 bases outside the gene matches. CDR1 SQVTM and CDR2 ANQGSEA come from the germline V gene. The CDR3 covers 14 residues. CDR3 bases: TGCAGCGTCTTACTAGCGGGCATGCCCTACGAGCAGTACTTC. Translation: CSVLLAGMPYEQYF.

This clone was observed a few times. The chain has TRBV5-1 and TRBJ1-1; TRBD1 is a possible D gene (6 bases). Germline V gives CDR1 SGHRS, CDR2 YFSETQ. V shed 4 bases and J shed 1 base, with 11 bases lying between them. The CDR3 sequence is 14 residues long. The CDR3 spells CASSLGAGNTEAFF. The DNA for the CDR3 is TGCGCCAGCAGCCTGGGGGCCGGGAACACTGAAGCTTTCTTT. Using reference TRBV5-1 and TRBJ1-1 for the parts outside the CDR3, the full variable domain is KAGVTQTPRYLIKTRGQQVTLSCSPISGHRSVSWYQQTPGQGLQFLFEYFSETQRNKGNFPGRFSGRQFSNSRSEMNVSTLELGDSALYLCASSLGAGNTEAFFGQGTRLTVV.

The rearrangement links TRBV6-5 to TRBJ1-1; D is unclear. Germline V lookup: CDR1 MNHEY, CDR2 SVGAGI. V gave up 6 bases and J gave up 3 bases, with 11 bases separating them. The CDR3 length is 13 residues. CDR3 bases: TGTGCCAGCAGCCCCCGTCCCTACACTGAAGCTTTCTTT. It specifies CASSPRPYTEAFF.

The DNA of the CDR3 is TGTGCCAGCAGCGAACAGGGGGCTGATGAAAAACTGTTTTTT. This codes for CASSEQGADEKLFF. The chain is built from TRBV5-5 and TRBJ1-4; 9 bases map to TRBD1. There are 14 residues in the CDR3. The ends lost 4 bases at V and 6 bases at J; junction bases unmatched: 4. Germline lookup yields CDR1 SGHKS and CDR2 YYEKEE (reference sequence). The full variable domain, completed using reference TRBV5-5 and TRBJ1-4, is DAGVTQSPTHLIKTRGQQVTLRCSPISGHKSVSWYQQVLGQGPQFIFQYYEKEERGRGNFPDRFSARQFPNYSSELNVNALLLGDSALYLCASSEQGADEKLFFGSGTQLSVL.

This clone has a handful of counts. The chain couples TRBV5-1 to TRBJ1-6; perhaps TRBD1 as D (6 bases). The V and J ends lost 4 bases and 5 bases respectively, with 10 bases between them. Germline V gives CDR1 SGHRS, CDR2 YFSETQ. The CDR3 length is 14 residues. The CDR3 reads CASSPGQNNSPLHF. For the CDR3, the DNA is TGCGCCAGCAGCCCGGGACAAAATAATTCACCCCTCCACTTT.

This rearrangement joins TRBV11-2 to TRBJ1-5; D remains unclear. Trimming removed 5 bases from V and 7 bases from J, with 15 bases in between. The germline gives CDR1 SGHAT, CDR2 FQNNGV. The CDR3 loop spans 14 amino acids. CDR3: CASSPPGIRQPQHF. In DNA form, the CDR3 reads TGTGCCAGCAGCCCCCCGGGTATTCGACAGCCCCAGCATTTT.

The chain recombines TRBV2 with TRBJ2-4, with TRBD2 as a possible D gene (5 bases). Trimming took 1 base from V and 12 from J, leaving 19 bases between them. The CDR3 totals 15 residues. Per the germline V gene, CDR1 is SNHLY and CDR2 is FYNNEI. CDR3: CASSEGVAPTQNQYF. CDR3 DNA sequence: TGTGCCAGCAGTGAAGGAGTAGCGCCCACGCAGAATCAGTACTTC. Drawing the rest from reference TRBV2 and TRBJ2-4, the complete variable domain is EPEVTQTPSHQVTQMGQEVILRCVPISNHLYFYWYRQILGQKVEFLVSFYNNEISEKSEIFDDQFSVERPDGSNFTLKIRSTKLEDSAMYFCASSEGVAPTQNQYFGAGTRLSVL.

The chain uses TRBV25-1 and TRBJ2-2; D uncertain. Germline loops: CDR1 MGHDK, CDR2 SYGVNS. Deletions cut 4 bases from V and 3 bases from J, with 6 bases between. The CDR3 sequence is 13 residues long. The CDR3 bases are TGTGCCAGCAGTGGCCAGTACACCGGGGAGCTGTTTTTT. Its protein product is CASSGQYTGELFF. The whole variable domain, filled in from reference TRBV25-1 and TRBJ2-2, reads EADIYQTPRYLVIGTGKKITLECSQTMGHDKMYWYQQDPGMELHLIHYSYGVNSTEKGDLSSESTVSRIRTEHFPLTLESARPSHTSQYLCASSGQYTGELFFGEGSRLTVL.

The chain has TRBV6-5 and TRBJ1-5; D gene uncertain. CDR1 and CDR2 (germline): MNHEY, SVGAGI. Between the trimmed V and J ends, which lost 5 bases and 5 bases, there was a span of 10 bases. The CDR3 runs 13 residues. The CDR3 spells CASSAQTDQPQHF. The CDR3 DNA sequence: TGTGCCAGCAGTGCTCAAACTGATCAGCCCCAGCATTTT.

The rearrangement uses TRBV9 and TRBJ1-4, with no clear D. The ends were cut back, 0 bases at V and 0 bases at J, with 6 bases in the middle. Germline V gene lookup returns CDR1 SGDLS and CDR2 YYNGEE. This CDR3 has 15 residues. The DNA of the CDR3 is TGTGCCAGCAGCGTAGCATCTACAACTAATGAAAAACTGTTTTTT. Its translation: CASSVASTTNEKLFF.

Concerning this clone itself: The same CDR3 is also encoded by other DNA sequences in this sample. The rearrangement uses TRBV5-1 and TRBJ2-1; D remains unclear. V lost 0 bases to trimming and J lost 0 bases, with 7 bases between them. The V gene's germline CDR1 is SGHRS and CDR2 YFSETQ. This CDR3 region has 15 residues. The CDR3 DNA reads as TGCGCCAGCAGCTTGGACCGGAGCTCCTACAATGAGCAGTTCTTC. Translating it yields CASSLDRSSYNEQFF.

The CDR3 protein is CASRELRSGTQETQYF. The CDR3, as DNA: TGTGCCAGTCGCGAGCTAAGATCCGGGACTCAAGAGACCCAGTACTTC. The rearrangement joins TRBV2 to TRBJ2-5, with D perhaps matching TRBD2 (6 bases). This CDR3 is 16 amino acids long. The ends were cut back, 9 bases at V and 2 bases at J, with 22 bases in the middle. Germline V gene sequence: CDR1 SNHLY, CDR2 FYNNEI.

This clone was counted a few times. The gene calls are TRBV16 and TRBJ1-4; unclear D gene. Per the germline V gene, CDR1 is KGHSY and CDR2 is FQNENV. The CDR3 is 13 residues long. Trimming took off 2 bases at V and 5 bases at J, with 6 bases between the two ends. CDR3 bases: TGTGCCAGCAGCCAAACTACGAATGAAAAACTGTTTTTT. Translating gives CASSQTTNEKLFF.

The V and J genes are TRBV28 and TRBJ2-7; D remains unclear. This CDR3 contains 12 residues. Germline V lookup: CDR1 MDHEN, CDR2 SYDVKM. V was clipped by 4 bases and J by 7 bases, with 11 bases between them. CDR3 region: CASSSTRWEQYF. CDR3 bases: TGTGCCAGCAGTTCAACCAGGTGGGAGCAGTACTTC. The variable domain in full, with the rest retrieved from reference TRBV28 and TRBJ2-7, is DVKVTQSSRYLVKRTGEKVFLECVQDMDHENMFWYRQDPGLGLRLIYFSYDVKMKEKGDIPEGYSVSREKKERFSLILESASTNQTSMYLCASSSTRWEQYFGPGTRLTVT.

The rearrangement joins TRBV2 to TRBJ2-1; TRBD2 agrees at 15 bases. V was pared by 6 bases and J by 7 bases, with 4 bases of the junction left unmatched. CDR1 SNHLY and CDR2 FYNNEI come from the germline V gene. The CDR3 contains 15 residues. The CDR3 nucleotides are TGTGCCAGCAGGAGGACTAGCGGGGGGGCAAATGAGCAGTTCTTC. It translates to CASRRTSGGANEQFF. The variable domain in full, with the rest retrieved from reference TRBV2 and TRBJ2-1, is EPEVTQTPSHQVTQMGQEVILRCVPISNHLYFYWYRQILGQKVEFLVSFYNNEISEKSEIFDDQFSVERPDGSNFTLKIRSTKLEDSAMYFCASRRTSGGANEQFFGPGTRLTVL.

This clone was counted only a few times. The chain joins TRBV11-2 to TRBJ1-5, with D unclear. CDR1 is SGHAT and CDR2 is FQNNGV in the germline V gene. Trimming removed 1 base at V and 3 bases at J, with 4 bases between. There are 13 residues in the CDR3. The CDR3 DNA reads TGTGCCAGCAGCTTAGGAGACAATCAGCCCCAGCATTTT. Its translation: CASSLGDNQPQHF.

This chain links TRBV19 with TRBJ1-3; D not resolved. The V and J ends lost 5 bases and 2 bases respectively, with 10 bases between them. The CDR3 extends over 14 amino acids. CDR1 and CDR2 (germline): LNHDA, SQIVND (reference sequence). The CDR3 protein is CASSHREPGNTIYF. CDR3 coding DNA: TGTGCCAGTAGTCACAGAGAACCTGGAAACACCATATATTTT.

The V call is TRBV14, the J call TRBJ2-2; D is possibly TRBD2 (5 bases). This CDR3 contains 15 residues. Deletions cut 0 bases from V and 6 bases from J, with 11 bases between. Germline V CDR1 and CDR2: SGHDN, FVKESK. CDR3 coding DNA: TGTGCCAGCAGCCAAGATGGGCTAGCCGCCGGGGAGCTGTTTTTT. This sequence encodes CASSQDGLAAGELFF. The whole variable domain, filled in from reference TRBV14 and TRBJ2-2, reads EAGVTQFPSHSVIEKGQTVTLRCDPISGHDNLYWYRRVMGKEIKFLLHFVKESKQDESGMPNNRFLAERTGGTYSTLKVQPAELEDSGVYFCASSQDGLAAGELFFGEGSRLTVL.

This chain uses TRBV19 with TRBJ2-2, with TRBD2 as a possible D gene (6 bases). Deletions cut 4 bases from V and 4 bases from J, with 13 bases between. This CDR3 comprises 15 residues. The germline V gene encodes CDR1 LNHDA and CDR2 SQIVND (reference sequence). The DNA for the CDR3 is TGTGCCAGTAGTAGCGGGGAGGTAGTCACCGGGGAGCTGTTTTTT. It translates to CASSSGEVVTGELFF. Looking up the rest from reference TRBV19 and TRBJ2-2 gives the full variable domain: DGGITQSPKYLFRKEGQNVTLSCEQNLNHDAMYWYRQDPGQGLRLIYYSQIVNDFQKGDIAEGYSVSREKKESFPLTVTSAQKNPTAFYLCASSSGEVVTGELFFGEGSRLTVL.

The table lists this clone with a few counts. V usage is TRBV6-6 and J usage is TRBJ2-5; 11 positions agree with TRBD2. Germline V gives CDR1 MNHNY, CDR2 SVGAGI (reference sequence). V was clipped by 6 bases and J by 5 bases; unmatched bases: 11. The CDR3 sequence is 16 residues long. CDR3 region: CASRPLAGELRETQYF. CDR3 in DNA: TGTGCCAGCAGGCCACTAGCGGGGGAACTACGGGAGACCCAGTACTTC.

The gene calls are TRBV27 and TRBJ2-7; 7 nucleotides line up with TRBD2. The CDR3 contains 15 residues. The ends lost 8 bases at V and 0 bases at J; junction bases unmatched: 10. Germline assignment: CDR1 MNHEY and CDR2 SMNVEV (reference sequence). The CDR3 DNA reads as TGTGCCAGCGGGCGGGAGAGGCCCTACTCCTACGAGCAGTACTTC. The encoded protein is CASGRERPYSYEQYF.

A few counts support this clone. This rearrangement joins TRBV30 to TRBJ2-3; 10 bases match TRBD2. J gave up 7 bases and V 2 bases, and 12 bases lay outside the gene matches. The CDR3 consists of 16 residues. CDR1 is GTSNPN and CDR2 is SVGIG in the germline V gene (reference sequence). This CDR3 reads CAWSRESGRALYTQYF. The CDR3 DNA follows: TGTGCCTGGAGTCGGGAGAGCGGGAGGGCACTCTATACGCAGTATTTT.

This clone appeared a few times. The rearrangement joins TRBV29-1 to TRBJ2-7; 7 positions agree with TRBD1. The CDR3 totals 13 residues. Germline loops: CDR1 SQVTM, CDR2 ANQGSEA. The V gene end was trimmed by 3 bases and the J gene end by 5 bases; junction bases not matched to a gene: 7. The CDR3, as DNA: TGCAGCGTTGATTTGGGACAGTCCCACGAGCAGTACTTC. It codes for CSVDLGQSHEQYF.